This TCR beta chain was documented in a study of blood T cell repertoires in COVID-19. For the study at large: Material from acute and convalescent COVID-19 was sourced from the United States, Italy and Spain. PBMCs, B-cell-depleted T cells, or T cells were the source of the cDNA or gDNA that made up the material.

Original handling: Scientists estimated how many nucleated cells there were by amplifying reference gene primers. Sequenced by immunoSEQ multiplex PCR; TCRdb stores in-frame clones only, minus some. That table supplies the V and J calls and clone size; D and trimming were determined from the DNA. The sample has fewer than 250,000 clones; less than 80% are singletons. The length of the CDR3 is 18 residues. V lost 5 bases to trimming and J lost 3 bases; unmatched junction nucleotides: 7. Germline CDR1 reads SGHTA; CDR2 reads FQGNSA. The origin of this receptor is a woman aged 45-65 years with acute or convalescent COVID-19. Sequencing was carried out using peripheral blood. The chain links TRBV7-2 to TRBJ2-1; 16 bases map to TRBD2. CDR3 region: CASSPGTSGRAVYNEQFF. The CDR3 DNA reads TGTGCCAGCAGCCCCGGGACTAGCGGGAGGGCCGTCTACAATGAGCAGTTCTTC.